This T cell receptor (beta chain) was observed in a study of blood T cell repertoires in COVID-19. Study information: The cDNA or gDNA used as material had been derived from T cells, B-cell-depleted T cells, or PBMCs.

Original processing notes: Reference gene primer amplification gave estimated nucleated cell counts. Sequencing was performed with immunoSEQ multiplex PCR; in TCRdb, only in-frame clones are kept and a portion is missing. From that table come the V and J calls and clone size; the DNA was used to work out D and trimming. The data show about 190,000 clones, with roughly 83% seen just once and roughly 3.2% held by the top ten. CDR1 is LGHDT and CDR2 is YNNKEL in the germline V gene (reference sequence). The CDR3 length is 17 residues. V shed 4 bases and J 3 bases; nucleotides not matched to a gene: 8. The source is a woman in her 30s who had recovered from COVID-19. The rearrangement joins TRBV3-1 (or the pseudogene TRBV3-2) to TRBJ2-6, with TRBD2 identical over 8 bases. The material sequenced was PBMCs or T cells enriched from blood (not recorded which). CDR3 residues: CASSPLRGGGGANVLTF. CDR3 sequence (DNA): TGTGCCAGCAGCCCTTTACGGGGGGGCGGTGGGGCCAACGTCCTGACTTTC.